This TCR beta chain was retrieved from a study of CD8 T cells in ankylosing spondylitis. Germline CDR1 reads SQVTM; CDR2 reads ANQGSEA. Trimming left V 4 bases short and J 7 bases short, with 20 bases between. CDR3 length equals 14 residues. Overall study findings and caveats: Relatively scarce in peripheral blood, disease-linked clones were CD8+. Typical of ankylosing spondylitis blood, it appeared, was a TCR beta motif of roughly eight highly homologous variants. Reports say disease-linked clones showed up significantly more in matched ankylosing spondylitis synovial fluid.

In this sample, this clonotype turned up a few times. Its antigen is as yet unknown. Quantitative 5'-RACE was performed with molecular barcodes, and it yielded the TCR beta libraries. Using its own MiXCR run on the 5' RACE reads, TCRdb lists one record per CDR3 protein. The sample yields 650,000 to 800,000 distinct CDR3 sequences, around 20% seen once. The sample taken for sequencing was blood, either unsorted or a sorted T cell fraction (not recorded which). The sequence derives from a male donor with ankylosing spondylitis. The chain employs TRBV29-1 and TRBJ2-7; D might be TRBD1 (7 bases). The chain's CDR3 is CSVVGRQGGWEQYF. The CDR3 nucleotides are TGCAGCGTTGTTGGGAGACAGGGAGGATGGGAGCAGTACTTC.